This T cell receptor (beta chain) is from a study of blood T cell repertoires in COVID-19. CDR3 length: 13 residues. Per the authors' pipeline: Reference gene primer amplification yielded estimated nucleated cell counts. Sequencing was performed with immunoSEQ multiplex PCR; in TCRdb, only in-frame clones are kept and a portion is missing. The V and J calls and clone size were taken over from that table, and D and trimming were inferred from the DNA. Among about 49,000 clones listed, approximately 85% were seen once. Sequences were obtained from peripheral blood. The receptor's source is a woman aged 55-70 years with acute or convalescent COVID-19. The chain is built from TRBV21-1 and TRBJ2-7; TRBD2, the table's D call, was not compared with the DNA. TRBV21-1 corresponds to a pseudogene. The CDR3: CAGGGQSSYEQYF. In DNA, the CDR3 is TGTGCCGGGGGAGGACAAAGCTCCTACGAGCAGTACTTC.